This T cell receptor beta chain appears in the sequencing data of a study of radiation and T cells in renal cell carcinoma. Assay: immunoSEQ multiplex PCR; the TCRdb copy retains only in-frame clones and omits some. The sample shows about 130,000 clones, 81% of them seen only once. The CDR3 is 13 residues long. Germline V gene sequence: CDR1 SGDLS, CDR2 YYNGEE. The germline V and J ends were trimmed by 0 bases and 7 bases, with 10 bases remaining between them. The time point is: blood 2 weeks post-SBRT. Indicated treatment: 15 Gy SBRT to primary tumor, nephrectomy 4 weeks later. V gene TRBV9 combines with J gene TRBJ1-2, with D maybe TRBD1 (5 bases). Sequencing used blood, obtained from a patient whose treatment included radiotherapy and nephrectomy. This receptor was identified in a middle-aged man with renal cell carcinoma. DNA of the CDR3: TGTGCCAGCAGCGTAGGGGGGGAGGCTGGCTACACCTTC. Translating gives CASSVGGEAGYTF.